Presented here are 25 T cell receptor beta chains from one specimen sequenced in a study of cytomegalovirus exposure and HLA in healthy donors. Primers included in the PCR were 60 Vbeta and 13 Jbeta primers. TCRdb's copy holds only in-frame clones and misses some; the assay was immunoSEQ multiplex PCR. The profile covers around 150,000 clones, with 80% to 85% appearing a single time and approximately 1% taken by the ten largest. Sequencing was done on a sample of PBMCs. The origin of the receptors is a girl aged 2-15 years in good health and CMV-seropositive.

This clone was counted only a few times. The chain links TRBV4-1 to TRBJ2-2; TRBD2 matches 13 bases. V lost 4 bases and J lost 5; bases outside the gene matches: 7. The CDR3 spans 17 residues. Germline V gene sequence: CDR1 MGHRA, CDR2 YSYEKL. The CDR3 reads CASSPGLAGVLTGELFF. The DNA for the CDR3 is TGCGCCAGCAGCCCCGGACTAGCGGGAGTTCTAACCGGGGAGCTGTTTTTT.

The V gene is TRBV14, the J gene TRBJ2-7; unclear D gene. CDR1 and CDR2 from the germline V gene are SGHDN and FVKESK. Trimming shortened V by 5 bases and J by 2 bases, and 7 bases separated the two germline ends. The CDR3 consists of 12 residues. The chain's CDR3 is CASSVNPYEQYF. Written as DNA, the CDR3 is TGTGCCAGCAGCGTAAATCCCTACGAGCAGTACTTC.

The chain carries TRBV6-1 and TRBJ2-5; 7 nucleotides line up with TRBD2. The DNA end is more similar to TRBJ2-7, so the J call may be wrong. CDR1 and CDR2 (germline): MNHNS, SASEGT. This CDR3 has 12 amino acids. The CDR3 DNA sequence: TGTGCCAGCAGTCTCCTAGCGGACGAGCAGTACTTC. Protein: CASSLLADEQYF.

This clone was seen just once. This chain links TRBV5-1 with TRBJ2-1, with 9 positions matching TRBD2. Trimming cost V 3 bases and J 0 bases; bases outside gene matches: 1. Germline V gives CDR1 SGHRS, CDR2 YFSETQ. This CDR3 has 15 amino acids. The CDR3 is CASSYSGSSYNEQFF. The CDR3 nucleotides read TGCGCCAGCAGCTATAGCGGGAGCTCCTACAATGAGCAGTTCTTC.

CDR3: CASSFPGVVETQYF. In DNA form, the CDR3 reads TGTGCCAGCAGCTTCCCAGGGGTGGTGGAGACCCAGTACTTC. This rearrangement joins TRBV5-6 to TRBJ2-5; tentatively, D is TRBD1 (6 bases). Trimming took 2 bases from V and 5 from J, leaving 13 bases between them. Looked up from germline, CDR1 is SGHDT and CDR2 is YYEEEE. The CDR3 is 14 residues long.

The chain is built from TRBV11-2 and TRBJ2-7; 8 bases align to TRBD2. The germline V gene encodes CDR1 SGHAT and CDR2 FQNNGV. V trimming: 5 bases; J trimming: 6 bases; junction bases outside the gene matches: 12. CDR3 size: 15 residues. The CDR3 DNA reads as TGTGCCAGCAGCCTGAATTTAGCGGGACAAGGCGAGCAGTACTTC. Translating it yields CASSLNLAGQGEQYF.

The chain couples TRBV5-1 to TRBJ2-5, with D possibly TRBD2 on 5 matching bases. Trimming stripped 7 bases from V and 6 bases from J, with 13 bases between. Looked up from germline, CDR1 is SGHRS and CDR2 is YFSETQ. The CDR3 spans 12 residues. The CDR3 is CASGRLPQTQYF. In DNA form, the CDR3 reads TGCGCCAGCGGCCGACTACCGCAGACCCAGTACTTC.

The rearrangement links TRBV7-8 to TRBJ2-6; D might be TRBD2 (5 bases). The CDR3 contains 15 residues. V shed 2 bases and J shed 3 bases, with 8 bases lying between them. From germline, CDR1 is SGHVS and CDR2 FQNEAQ. The CDR3 sequence is CASSLPGSGANVLTF. CDR3 sequence (DNA): TGTGCCAGCAGCTTACCGGGGAGTGGGGCCAACGTCCTGACTTTC.

This chain joins TRBV2 and TRBJ1-1; 8 nucleotides line up with TRBD1. V trimming: 6 bases; J trimming: 1 base; junction bases outside the gene matches: 4. CDR1 is SNHLY, CDR2 FYNNEI, per germline. CDR3 length: 14 residues. As DNA, the CDR3 is TGTGCCAGCAGACCCGGGACAGGGAACACTGAAGCTTTCTTT. Translated, it gives CASRPGTGNTEAFF. The complete variable domain, with remaining parts taken from reference TRBV2 and TRBJ1-1, reads EPEVTQTPSHQVTQMGQEVILRCVPISNHLYFYWYRQILGQKVEFLVSFYNNEISEKSEIFDDQFSVERPDGSNFTLKIRSTKLEDSAMYFCASRPGTGNTEAFFGQGTRLTVV.

This chain links TRBV19 with TRBJ2-5; 10 bases line up with TRBD2. Germline trimming cut 5 bases from V and 4 bases from J; bases unmatched to any gene: 7. The germline gives CDR1 LNHDA, CDR2 SQIVND (reference sequence). This CDR3 region has 15 residues. The DNA for the CDR3 is TGTGCCAGTAGTGGCCCACTAGCGGGACGAGAGACCCAGTACTTC. Translating it yields CASSGPLAGRETQYF.

This sequence joins TRBV7-9 and TRBJ2-1; 14 bases align to TRBD2. V was pared by 5 bases and J by 0 bases, with 9 bases of the junction left unmatched. Germline V gives CDR1 SEHNR, CDR2 FQNEAQ (reference sequence). The CDR3 has 19 amino acids. CDR3 in amino acids: CASSPETSGRGSSYNEQFF. CDR3 coding DNA: TGTGCCAGCAGCCCGGAGACTAGCGGGAGGGGTAGCTCCTACAATGAGCAGTTCTTC. Using reference TRBV7-9 and TRBJ2-1 for the parts outside the CDR3, the full variable domain is DTGVSQNPRHKITKRGQNVTFRCDPISEHNRLYWYRQTLGQGPEFLTYFQNEAQLEKSRLLSDRFSAERPKGSFSTLEIQRTEQGDSAMYLCASSPETSGRGSSYNEQFFGPGTRLTVL.

The V call is TRBV30, the J call TRBJ1-2; unclear D gene. V lost 0 bases to trimming and J lost 8 bases, with 13 bases between them. Germline V gene lookup returns CDR1 GTSNPN and CDR2 SVGIG (reference sequence). The CDR3 totals 13 residues. The CDR3 DNA sequence: TGTGCCTGGAGTGTCCGGGATATTCACGGCTACACCTTC. As protein: CAWSVRDIHGYTF.

The chain is built from TRBV27 and TRBJ1-4; TRBD1 aligns across 7 bases. CDR1 is MNHEY, CDR2 SMNVEV, per germline (reference sequence). The CDR3 has 15 amino acids. J lost 6 bases, V lost 6 bases, and 10 bases had no gene match. The chain's CDR3 is CASREGAGYDEKLFF. The DNA for the CDR3 is TGTGCCAGCAGGGAGGGGGCAGGGTACGATGAAAAACTGTTTTTT.

The chain employs TRBV19 and TRBJ1-5, with 9 positions matching TRBD1. Germline V lookup: CDR1 LNHDA, CDR2 SQIVND (reference sequence). CDR3 length: 17 amino acids. Unmatched junction bases numbered 12, after V lost 7 bases and J lost 2 bases. CDR3 sequence (DNA): TGTGCCAGTAACAGTTCGGACAGGGGTCGAGGCAATCAGCCCCAGCATTTT. As protein: CASNSSDRGRGNQPQHF.

V gene TRBV10-1 combines with J gene TRBJ2-7, with D hard to call. Germline V CDR1 and CDR2: WNHNN, SYGVQD (reference sequence). The CDR3 contains 12 residues. V gave up 3 bases and J gave up 3 bases, with 6 bases separating them. The CDR3 loop reads CASSDTLYEQYF. Written as DNA, the CDR3 is TGCGCCAGCAGTGACACTCTCTACGAGCAGTACTTC.

This chain's CDR3 is CASKQGRADQPQHF. The CDR3 region has the DNA TGTGCCAGCAAACAGGGAAGGGCTGATCAGCCCCAGCATTTT. This chain connects TRBV19 to TRBJ1-5, with D possibly being TRBD1 (6 bases). This CDR3 has 14 amino acids. Looked up from germline, CDR1 is LNHDA and CDR2 is SQIVND (reference sequence). V shed 9 bases and J shed 5 bases, with 17 bases lying between them.

The V and J genes are TRBV28 and TRBJ1-1, with D possibly matching TRBD1 (5 bases). CDR3 length equals 13 residues. Germline V gives CDR1 MDHEN, CDR2 SYDVKM. V lost 4 bases, J lost 10 bases, and 16 bases lay in between. The CDR3 nucleotides read TGTGCCAGCAGTTATGAGGACAATTTAGTAGCTTTCTTT. Protein: CASSYEDNLVAFF.

The chain couples TRBV5-1 to TRBJ2-5; 8 nucleotides align to TRBD2. This CDR3 is built from 14 residues. CDR1 is SGHRS and CDR2 is YFSETQ in the germline V gene. V lost 4 bases, J lost 5 bases, and 7 bases stayed unmatched. The DNA for the CDR3 is TGCGCCAGCAGCGCGGGGGGAGCTAGGGAGACCCAGTACTTC. It yields the protein CASSAGGARETQYF.

This clone was observed a single time. The chain carries TRBV19 and TRBJ1-4; D possibly corresponds to TRBD1 (5 bases). CDR3 length equals 15 residues. V was clipped by 3 bases and J by 3 bases, with 11 bases between them. The germline gives CDR1 LNHDA, CDR2 SQIVND (reference sequence). The CDR3 sequence: CASSIRGSSNEKLFF. The DNA of the CDR3 is TGTGCCAGTAGTATTAGGGGATCTTCTAATGAAAAACTGTTTTTT.

This chain connects TRBV30 to TRBJ2-3, with TRBD2 as a possible D gene (6 bases). Germline V gene lookup returns CDR1 GTSNPN and CDR2 SVGIG (reference sequence). The V and J ends lost 4 bases and 0 bases respectively, with 11 bases between them. This CDR3 region has 14 residues. The CDR3 sequence is CAWTPSVSTDTQYF. The CDR3 nucleotides are TGTGCCTGGACCCCTAGCGTTAGCACAGATACGCAGTATTTT.

The chain recombines TRBV14 with TRBJ2-4; perhaps TRBD1 as D (6 bases). Trimming shortened V by 0 bases and J by 1 base, and 13 bases separated the two germline ends. This CDR3 spans 17 amino acids. Germline V gives CDR1 SGHDN, CDR2 FVKESK. This chain's CDR3 is CASSQDPGVMAKNIQYF. In DNA, the CDR3 is TGTGCCAGCAGCCAAGACCCAGGGGTGATGGCCAAAAACATTCAGTACTTC.

The gene calls are TRBV5-3 and TRBJ1-5; D gene uncertain. TRBV5-3 is labeled an ORF, and its function is uncertain. V lost 0 bases to trimming and J lost 3 bases, with 10 bases between them. The CDR3 loop spans 15 amino acids. This CDR3 is CARSLEPANNQPQHF. The CDR3 nucleotides are TGTGCCAGAAGCTTGGAACCAGCGAACAATCAGCCCCAGCATTTT.

CDR3 sequence reads: CASSSRTGYQETQYF. Here the CDR3 DNA reads TGTGCCAGCAGCTCAAGGACAGGGTACCAAGAGACCCAGTACTTC. The V and J genes are TRBV7-9 and TRBJ2-5, with 8 positions matching TRBD1. This CDR3 contains 15 residues. Looked up from germline, CDR1 is SEHNR and CDR2 is FQNEAQ (reference sequence). After removal of 4 bases from V and 0 bases from J, the junction contained 4 bases not matched to a gene.

The V call is TRBV5-1, the J call TRBJ1-2, with 8 bases aligning to TRBD1. Per the germline V gene, CDR1 is SGHRS and CDR2 is YFSETQ. The CDR3 totals 13 residues. With 4 bases clipped from V and 7 bases from J, the junction kept 6 bases outside the gene matches. The CDR3 loop is CASSLNDRGGYTF. CDR3 nucleotide sequence: TGCGCCAGCAGCCTAAACGACAGGGGTGGCTACACCTTC. Using reference TRBV5-1 and TRBJ1-2 for the parts outside the CDR3, the full variable domain is KAGVTQTPRYLIKTRGQQVTLSCSPISGHRSVSWYQQTPGQGLQFLFEYFSETQRNKGNFPGRFSGRQFSNSRSEMNVSTLELGDSALYLCASSLNDRGGYTFGSGTRLTVV.

The gene calls are TRBV7-3 and TRBJ1-2; D is unresolved. This CDR3 is built from 11 residues. V lost 4 bases to trimming and J lost 4 bases, with 4 bases between them. The germline V gene has CDR1 SGHTA and CDR2 FQGTGA. For the CDR3, the DNA is TGTGCCAGCAGCTACACCTATGGCTACACCTTC. Protein: CASSYTYGYTF. The variable domain in full, completed from reference TRBV7-3 and TRBJ1-2, reads GAGVSQTPSNKVTEKGKYVELRCDPISGHTALYWYRQSLGQGPEFLIYFQGTGAADDSGLPNDRFFAVRPEGSVSTLKIQRTERGDSAVYLCASSYTYGYTFGSGTRLTVV.